The subject of this entry is one TCR beta chain. Its matching antigen is unknown. This entry comes from a study of cytomegalovirus exposure and HLA in healthy donors. Study in general: Inside one of the first data releases sat 75 million to 100 million unique TCRs taken from HLA-typed donors. The study, taken as a whole, reports: TCR beta sequences reportedly predicted most subjects' HLA-A and HLA-B alleles accurately.

Vbeta (60) and Jbeta (13) primers were used in the PCR. Measured with immunoSEQ multiplex PCR; TCRdb has only the in-frame clones, and not every one. Seen in this sample are about 130,000 clones; the ten most common clones hold roughly 2%. The J segment lost 6 bases and the V segment lost 3 bases, leaving 6 bases of the junction unmatched. CDR1 and CDR2 (germline): MDHEN, SYDVKM. CDR3 length equals 15 residues. The sample taken for sequencing was PBMCs. The clonotype was recovered from a woman in her fifties or sixties in good health and CMV-seronegative. The rearrangement uses TRBV28 and TRBJ2-1, with 9 bases identical to TRBD1. The CDR3 loop is CASSLTGQGANEQFF. Here the CDR3 DNA reads TGTGCCAGCAGTTTGACGGGACAGGGTGCCAATGAGCAGTTCTTC.